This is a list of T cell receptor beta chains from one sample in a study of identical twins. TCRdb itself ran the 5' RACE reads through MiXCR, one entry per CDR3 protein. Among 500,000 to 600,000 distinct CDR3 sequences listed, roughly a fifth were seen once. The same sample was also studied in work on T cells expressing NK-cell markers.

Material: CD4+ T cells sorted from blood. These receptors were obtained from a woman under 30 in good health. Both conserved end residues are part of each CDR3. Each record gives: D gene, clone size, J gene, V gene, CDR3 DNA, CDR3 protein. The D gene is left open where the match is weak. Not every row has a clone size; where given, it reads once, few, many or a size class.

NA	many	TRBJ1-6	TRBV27	TGTGCCAGCAGTTCGACAGTTTATAATTCACCCCTCCACTTT	CASSSTVYNSPLHF
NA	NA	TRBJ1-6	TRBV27	TGTGCCAGCAGTTTATCGCCAGGGCGCTCACCCCTCCACTTT	CASSLSPGRSPLHF
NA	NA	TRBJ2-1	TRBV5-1	TGCGCCAGCAGCCCCCTCACGGGGCAGGTAGGGGCAGGGGAGCAGTTCTTC	CASSPLTGQVGAGEQFF
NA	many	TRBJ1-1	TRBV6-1	TGTGCCAGCAGAAACAGGGAGGCCACTGAAGCTTTCTTT	CASRNREATEAFF
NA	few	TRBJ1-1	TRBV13	TGTGCCAGCAGCTCTCTGTCCCGGGACACTGAAGCTTTCTTT	CASSSLSRDTEAFF
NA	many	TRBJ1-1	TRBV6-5	TGTGCCAGCAGTTCGGACGGATACACTGAAGCTTTCTTT	CASSSDGYTEAFF
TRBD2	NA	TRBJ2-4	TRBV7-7	TGTGCCAACCATATAGCGGGGGCAGCCAAAAACATTCAGTACTTC	CANHIAGAAKNIQYF
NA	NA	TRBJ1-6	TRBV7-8	TGTGCCAGCAGCTTATGGACAGCGATAAATTCACCCCTCCACTTT	CASSLWTAINSPLHF
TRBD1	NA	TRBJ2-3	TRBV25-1	TGTGCCAGCAGTGAATCTAGGGGGCTCACAGATACGCAGTATTTT	CASSESRGLTDTQYF
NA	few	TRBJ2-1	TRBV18	TGTGCCAGCAGGCCAATGGGGGCGAGGGACTACAATGAGCAGTTCTTC	CASRPMGARDYNEQFF
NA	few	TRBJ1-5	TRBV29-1	TGCAGCATCAACCAGGGTGAAAATCAGCCCCAGCATTTT	CSINQGENQPQHF
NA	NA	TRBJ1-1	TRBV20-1	TGCAGTGCTTTCACGCCGGCAGGGACTGAAGCTTTCTTT	CSAFTPAGTEAFF
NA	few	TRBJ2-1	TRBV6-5	TGTGCCAGCAGTTCGGGGACGGAGCAGTTCTTC	CASSSGTEQFF
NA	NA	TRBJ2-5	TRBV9	TGTGCCAGCAGCGTAGGCGCAGCCCAAGAGACCCAGTACTTC	CASSVGAAQETQYF
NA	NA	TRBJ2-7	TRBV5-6	TGTGCCAGCAGCTTGGGTGGACAGCAGCTTAACTACGAGCAGTACTTC	CASSLGGQQLNYEQYF
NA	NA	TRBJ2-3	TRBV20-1	TGCAGTGCTAGTTTACACTCTAACACAGATACGCAGTATTTT	CSASLHSNTDTQYF
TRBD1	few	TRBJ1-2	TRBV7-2	TGTGCCAGCAGCCCCGACAGGGATGATGGCTACACCTTC	CASSPDRDDGYTF
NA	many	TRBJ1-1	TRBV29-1	TGCAGCGCCGAGAACACTGAAGCTTTCTTT	CSAENTEAFF